This T cell receptor beta chain was captured in a study of OX40 agonist ivuxolimab in advanced cancers. In the study overall: An agonistic anti-OX40 (CD134) antibody, ivuxolimab, was used to treat the patients. Recorded diagnoses for dose-escalation patients were hepatocellular carcinoma, melanoma, renal cell or head and neck cancer. A history of anti-PD-1, anti-PD-L1 or anti-CTLA-4 therapy was acceptable, and around 36% had some.

Generated by immunoSEQ multiplex PCR, the TCRdb table keeps only in-frame clones and is missing some. The profile shows about 78,000 clones, roughly nine tenths of them singletons. Study-wide points: The antigens recognized by the expanded peripheral T cells, that is their antigen specificity, were not determined.

Germline V gene lookup returns CDR1 SGHTS and CDR2 YDEGEE. The CDR3 has 13 residues. With 0 bases removed from V and 1 base from J, the gap between germline ends came to 5 bases. Worth noting for this clone: No antigen is known for it.

This clonotype was sampled from an adult with an advanced solid tumor such as melanoma, head and neck, liver or kidney cancer. The V call is TRBV5-8, the J call TRBJ2-7; D gene unclear. This specimen consisted of CD4+ or CD8+ T cells sorted from blood, obtained in a trial of the OX40 agonist ivuxolimab. CDR3 sequence (DNA): TGTGCCAGCAGCTTGGCCGTGTCCTACGAGCAGTACTTC. This encodes CASSLAVSYEQYF. Together with reference TRBV5-8 and TRBJ2-7, the CDR3 gives the full variable domain: EAGVTQSPTHLIKTRGQQATLRCSPISGHTSVYWYQQALGLGLQFLLWYDEGEERNRGNFPPRFSGRQFPNYSSELNVNALELEDSALYLCASSLAVSYEQYFGPGTRLTVT.